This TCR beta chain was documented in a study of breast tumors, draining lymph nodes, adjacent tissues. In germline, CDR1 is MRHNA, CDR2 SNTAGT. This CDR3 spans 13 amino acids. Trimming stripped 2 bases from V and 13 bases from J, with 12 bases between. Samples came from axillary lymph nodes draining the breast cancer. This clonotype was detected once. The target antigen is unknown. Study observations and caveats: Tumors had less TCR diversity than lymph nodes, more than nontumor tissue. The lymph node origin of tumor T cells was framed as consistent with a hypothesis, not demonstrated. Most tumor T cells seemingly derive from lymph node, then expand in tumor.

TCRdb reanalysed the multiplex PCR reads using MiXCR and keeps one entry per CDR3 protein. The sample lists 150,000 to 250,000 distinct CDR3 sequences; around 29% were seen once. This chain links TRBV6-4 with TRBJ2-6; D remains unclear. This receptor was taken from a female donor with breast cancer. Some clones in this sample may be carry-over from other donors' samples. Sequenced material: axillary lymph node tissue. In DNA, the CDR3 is TGTGCCAGCAGTGACACCACTGGGGTAGTCCTGACTTTC. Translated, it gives CASSDTTGVVLTF.